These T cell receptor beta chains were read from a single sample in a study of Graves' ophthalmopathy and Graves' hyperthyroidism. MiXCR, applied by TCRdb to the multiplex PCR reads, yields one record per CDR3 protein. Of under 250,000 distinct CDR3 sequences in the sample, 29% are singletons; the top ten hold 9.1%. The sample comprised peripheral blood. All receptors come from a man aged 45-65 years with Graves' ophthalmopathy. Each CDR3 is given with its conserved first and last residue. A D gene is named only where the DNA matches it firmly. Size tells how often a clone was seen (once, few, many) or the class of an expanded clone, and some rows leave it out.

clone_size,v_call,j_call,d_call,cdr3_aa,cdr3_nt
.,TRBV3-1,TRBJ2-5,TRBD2,CASSQDRRSGKKETQYF,TGTGCCAGCAGCCAAGACAGGCGTAGCGGGAAGAAAGAGACCCAGTACTTC
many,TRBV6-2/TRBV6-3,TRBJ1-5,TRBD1,CASRGTVGNQPQHF,TGTGCCAGCAGGGGGACAGTTGGCAATCAGCCCCAGCATTTT
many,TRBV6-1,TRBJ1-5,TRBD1,CASSAGQGSNQPQHF,TGTGCCAGCAGTGCCGGACAGGGGAGCAATCAGCCCCAGCATTTT
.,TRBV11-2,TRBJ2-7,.,CASSLQTEGEQYF,TGTGCCAGCAGCCTCCAGACGGAAGGGGAGCAGTACTTC
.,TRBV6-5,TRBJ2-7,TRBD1,CASSYSPSGTGQAIGYF,TGTGCCAGCAGTTACTCCCCTTCCGGGACAGGTCAAGCCATTGGGTACTTC
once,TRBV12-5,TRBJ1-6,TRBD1,CASASQGIRSPLHF,TGTGCTAGTGCCTCACAGGGGATTCGTTCACCCCTCCACTTT
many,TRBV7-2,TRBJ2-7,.,CASSLAANSYEQYF,TGTGCCAGCAGCTTAGCCGCAAACTCCTACGAGCAGTACTTC
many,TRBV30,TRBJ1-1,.,CAWSGDTGPSIGTEAFF,TGTGCCTGGAGTGGGGATACAGGGCCCTCAATCGGCACTGAAGCTTTCTTT
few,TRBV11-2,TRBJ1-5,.,CASSLLFREEGQPQHF,TGTGCCAGCAGCTTACTGTTCAGGGAAGAAGGACAGCCCCAGCATTTT
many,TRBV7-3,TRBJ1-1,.,CASSIQMNTEAFF,TGTGCCAGCAGCATCCAGATGAACACTGAAGCTTTCTTT
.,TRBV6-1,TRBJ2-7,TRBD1,CASSRQGGGTYEQYF,TGTGCCAGCAGTCGACAGGGTGGGGGTACCTACGAGCAGTACTTC
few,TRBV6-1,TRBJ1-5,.,CASEGLEPQHF,TGTGCCAGCGAGGGGTTAGAGCCCCAGCATTTT
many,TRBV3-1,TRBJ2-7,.,CASSQDPGSSYEQYF,TGTGCCAGCAGCCAAGATCCCGGTTCCTCCTACGAGCAGTACTTC
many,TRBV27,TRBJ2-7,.,CASSLGPDSYEQYF,TGTGCCAGCAGTTTAGGACCCGACTCCTACGAGCAGTACTTC
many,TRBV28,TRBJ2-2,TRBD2,CASQLAGPNTGELFF,TGTGCCAGCCAACTAGCGGGGCCGAACACCGGGGAGCTGTTTTTT
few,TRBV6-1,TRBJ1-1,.,CASSVDRSYTEAFF,TGTGCCAGCAGTGTGGACAGAAGTTACACTGAAGCTTTCTTT
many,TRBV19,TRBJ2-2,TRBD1,CASNRGNTGELFF,TGTGCCAGTAACAGGGGAAACACCGGGGAGCTGTTTTTT
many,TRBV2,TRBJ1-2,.,CASSENNYGYTF,TGTGCCAGCAGTGAAAATAACTATGGCTACACCTTC
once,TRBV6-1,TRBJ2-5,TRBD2,CASSPPGLANYLQETQYF,TGTGCCAGCAGTCCACCGGGACTAGCGAACTACCTCCAAGAGACCCAGTACTTC
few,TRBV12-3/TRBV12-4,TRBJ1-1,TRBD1,CASSGTGKSYEAFF,TGTGCCAGCAGTGGGACAGGGAAATCGTATGAAGCTTTCTTT
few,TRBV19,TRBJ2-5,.,CASREDNEETQYF,TGTGCCAGTAGAGAGGACAACGAAGAGACCCAGTACTTC
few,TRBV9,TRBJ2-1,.,CASSALSNEQFF,TGTGCCAGCAGCGCCCTTTCCAATGAGCAGTTCTTC
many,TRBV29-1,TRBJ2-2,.,CSVEDLGNTGELFF,TGCAGCGTTGAAGATCTGGGAAACACCGGGGAGCTGTTTTTT
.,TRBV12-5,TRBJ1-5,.,CASGQGQNSNQPQHF,TGTGCTAGTGGTCAAGGACAGAATAGCAATCAGCCCCAGCATTTT
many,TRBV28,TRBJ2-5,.,CASRRGGETQYF,TGTGCCAGCAGGAGGGGTGGAGAGACCCAGTACTTC
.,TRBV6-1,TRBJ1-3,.,CASRQTGPGNTIYF,TGTGCCAGCAGACAAACGGGACCTGGAAACACCATATATTTT
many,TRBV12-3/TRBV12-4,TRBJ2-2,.,CASTFSVQTGSTGELFF,TGTGCCAGCACCTTCAGCGTACAGACAGGTTCCACCGGGGAGCTGTTTTTT
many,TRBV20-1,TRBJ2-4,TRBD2,CSAPGLAENIQYF,TGCAGTGCCCCGGGACTAGCTGAAAACATTCAGTACTTC
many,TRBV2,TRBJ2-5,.,CASSDGETVMETQYF,TGTGCCAGCAGTGATGGGGAAACGGTGATGGAGACCCAGTACTTC
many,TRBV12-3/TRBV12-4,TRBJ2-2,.,CASSLGSGANTGELFF,TGTGCCAGCAGTTTAGGGTCAGGAGCGAACACCGGGGAGCTGTTTTTT
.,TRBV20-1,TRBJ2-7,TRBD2,CSARQGGRSYEQYF,TGCAGTGCTAGACAGGGAGGGAGGTCCTACGAGCAGTACTTC
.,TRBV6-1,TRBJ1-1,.,CASTSTGGGNTEAFF,TGTGCCAGCACGTCGACCGGGGGGGGGAACACTGAAGCTTTCTTT
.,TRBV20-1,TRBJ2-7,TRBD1,CSAVDRGLREQYF,TGCAGTGCTGTCGACAGGGGCCTACGGGAGCAGTACTTC
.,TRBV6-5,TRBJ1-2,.,CASSYRGGYGYTF,TGTGCCAGCAGTTACCGGGGGGGCTATGGCTACACCTTC
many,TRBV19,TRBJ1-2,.,CASSPPQVVYGYTF,TGTGCCAGTAGTCCCCCCCAGGTCGTCTATGGCTACACCTTC
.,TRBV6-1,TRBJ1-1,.,CASSEQGFKNTEAFF,TGTGCCAGCAGTGAACAGGGTTTCAAGAACACTGAAGCTTTCTTT
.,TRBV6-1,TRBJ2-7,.,CASSPFPGLSGEQYF,TGTGCCAGCAGTCCATTTCCTGGCCTGTCTGGTGAGCAGTACTTC
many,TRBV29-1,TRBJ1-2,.,CSVGLASGYTF,TGCAGCGTCGGACTCGCCTCTGGCTACACCTTC
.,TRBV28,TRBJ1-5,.,CASSISHRDQPQHF,TGTGCCAGCAGCATATCCCACAGGGATCAGCCCCAGCATTTT
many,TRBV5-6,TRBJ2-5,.,CASSQGPYQETQYF,TGTGCCAGCAGTCAGGGCCCGTACCAAGAGACCCAGTACTTC
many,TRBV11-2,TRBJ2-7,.,CASSPLGATAYEQYF,TGTGCCAGCAGCCCCCTCGGGGCCACGGCCTACGAGCAGTACTTC
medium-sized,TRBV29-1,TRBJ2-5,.,CSVEEHRRTDQTQYF,TGCAGCGTTGAAGAACACAGAAGAACGGACCAGACCCAGTACTTC
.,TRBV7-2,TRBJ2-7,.,CASSYRTEATEQYF,TGTGCCAGCAGCTACCGGACTGAAGCTACGGAGCAGTACTTC